The source of this TCR beta chain is a study of CD8 T cells in ankylosing spondylitis. Each CDR3 protein is one row after TCRdb ran MiXCR on the 5' RACE reads. The sample carries roughly 490,000 distinct CDR3 sequences, about 5.4% recorded once. V was clipped by 3 bases and J by 7 bases, with 12 bases between them. Per germline, CDR1 LGHNA and CDR2 YNFKEQ. This CDR3 comprises 13 residues. This clonotype has a count of ten or more. The antigen remains unidentified. Findings and caveats of the study: Characteristic, it appeared, of ankylosing spondylitis blood was a TCR beta motif of seven or eight highly homologous variants. Clones linked to disease were reported to show significant enrichment in matched ankylosing spondylitis synovial fluid.

This chain connects TRBV4-2 to TRBJ1-1, with a tentative D call TRBD1 (5 bases). This TCR was sampled from a male donor with ankylosing spondylitis. Material: blood, either unsorted or a sorted T cell fraction (not recorded which). The CDR3 reads CASSQGRGYEAFF. The CDR3 nucleotides read TGTGCCAGCAGCCAGGGAAGGGGATATGAAGCTTTCTTT.